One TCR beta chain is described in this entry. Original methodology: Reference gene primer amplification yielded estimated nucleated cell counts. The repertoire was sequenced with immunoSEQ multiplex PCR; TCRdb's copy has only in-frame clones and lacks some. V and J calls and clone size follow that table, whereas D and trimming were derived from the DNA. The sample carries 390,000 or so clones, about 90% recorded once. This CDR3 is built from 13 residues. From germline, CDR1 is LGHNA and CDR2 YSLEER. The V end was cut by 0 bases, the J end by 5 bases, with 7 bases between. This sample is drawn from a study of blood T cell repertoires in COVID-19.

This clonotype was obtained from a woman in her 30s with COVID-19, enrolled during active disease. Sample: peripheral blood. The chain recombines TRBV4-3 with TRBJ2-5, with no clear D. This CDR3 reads CASSQEVRETQYF. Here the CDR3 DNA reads TGCGCCAGCAGCCAAGAGGTTCGGGAGACCCAGTACTTC.